The 27 T cell receptor beta chains presented below share a single source sample, sequenced in a study of T cells after posttransplantation cyclophosphamide (dated by TCRdb to about 2016). The method behind the library was the immunoSEQ multiplex PCR assay. Entries here come from immuneACCESS through TCRdb and include only in-frame sequences with V and J called. Some clones fail to appear in such tables; in the studies checked, an unresolved V gene covers under half of the shortfall, and the cause of the remainder is unknown. The sample records some 35,000 clones, none occurring a single time. About 6% of the sample rests with the top ten. The sample taken for sequencing was PBMCs. The receptors shown here come from a man aged 25-45 years in good health and a related stem cell transplant donor.

This clone occurred a few times. The rearrangement joins TRBV11-3 to TRBJ2-3; TRBD1 aligns across 12 bases. After removal of 5 bases from V and 4 bases from J, the junction contained 4 bases not matched to a gene. CDR1 is SGHNT, CDR2 YENEEA, per germline. The CDR3 consists of 15 residues. CDR3 nucleotides: TGTGCCAGCAGCGCGGGACAGGGGGCGGCAGATACGCAGTATTTT. Its translation is CASSAGQGAADTQYF.

The table lists this clone with many counts. The chain carries TRBV12-5 and TRBJ2-3, with a weak D call TRBD2 (5 bases). The V gene's germline CDR1 is LGHNT and CDR2 FRNRAP. The CDR3 has 15 residues. Trimming cost V 5 bases and J 0 bases, with 12 bases left between them. The CDR3 region has the DNA TGTGCTAGTGGTACGGACTTCTCTAGCACAGATACGCAGTATTTT. Translation gives CASGTDFSSTDTQYF.

This clone was seen a handful of times. The chain couples TRBV14 to TRBJ2-7; the match to TRBD2 covers 8 bases. CDR3 length equals 15 residues. Unmatched junction bases numbered 4, after V lost 1 base and J lost 2 bases. Germline-derived CDR1 and CDR2 are SGHDN and FVKESK. The CDR3 sequence: CASSQGNSGTYEQYF. The CDR3 nucleotides read TGTGCCAGCAGCCAAGGAAATAGCGGGACCTACGAGCAGTACTTC.

This clone occurred many times. The chain employs TRBV7-9 and TRBJ2-1, with 7 bases fitting TRBD1. Germline-derived CDR1 and CDR2 are SEHNR and FQNEAQ (reference sequence). V shed 3 bases, J shed 9 bases, and the junction held 5 bases outside the gene matches. The CDR3 extends over 13 amino acids. CDR3 residues: CASSFPSGGEQFF. CDR3 nucleotides: TGTGCCAGCAGCTTCCCCTCAGGGGGTGAGCAGTTCTTC.

This clone was recorded at least ten times. The chain recombines TRBV24-1 with TRBJ1-5; unclear D gene. The V gene lost 5 bases and the J gene lost 4 bases, with 11 bases spanning the gap. The germline V gene encodes CDR1 KGHDR and CDR2 SFDVKD. The CDR3 runs to 14 residues. This chain's CDR3 is CATSAAGFNQPQHF. The DNA of the CDR3 is TGTGCCACCAGTGCGGCAGGTTTTAATCAGCCCCAGCATTTT.

The sample holds many counts of this clone. The J gene is TRBJ1-3, the V gene TRBV27; D is unresolved. This CDR3 is built from 15 residues. V lost 6 bases, J lost 4 bases, and 16 bases lay in between. Germline CDR1 MNHEY, CDR2 SMNVEV (reference sequence). The CDR3 sequence: CASSIGPGLGNTIYF. As DNA, the CDR3 is TGTGCCAGCAGCATAGGGCCCGGATTAGGAAACACCATATATTTT.

At least ten counts were recorded for this clone. The chain recombines TRBV6-2 or TRBV6-3 with TRBJ2-1, with 10 bases lining up with TRBD2. CDR3 length: 18 amino acids. After removal of 7 bases from V and 2 bases from J, the junction contained 14 bases not matched to a gene. Germline CDR1 and CDR2: MNHEY and SVGEGT. CDR3 DNA sequence: TGTGCCAGCACAAAACTGGGCCGTAGCGGGGGGACCTACAATGAGCAGTTCTTC. This translates into CASTKLGRSGGTYNEQFF.

This clone has just a few counts. The rearrangement joins TRBV29-1 to TRBJ2-7; D is unresolved. The length of the CDR3 is 11 residues. The V and J ends lost 2 bases and 6 bases respectively, with 8 bases between them. Germline loops: CDR1 SQVTM, CDR2 ANQGSEA. The CDR3 reads CSVESGAEQYF. CDR3 nucleotides: TGCAGCGTTGAATCAGGAGCCGAGCAGTACTTC.

This clone was counted many times. This chain links TRBV7-2 with TRBJ2-3; 10 bases map to TRBD1. V lost 1 base and J lost 1; bases outside the gene matches: 2. This CDR3 region has 16 residues. Germline values: CDR1 SGHTA, CDR2 FQGNSA. CDR3 DNA: TGTGCCAGCAGCTTAGTGGGGACAGGGGGCACAGATACGCAGTATTTT. Its translation is CASSLVGTGGTDTQYF.

This clone was recorded many times. The V and J genes are TRBV6-4 and TRBJ1-1, with TRBD1 matching over 8 bases. V lost 6 bases and J lost 4; bases outside the gene matches: 7. Germline CDR1 reads MRHNA; CDR2 reads SNTAGT. The CDR3 runs 14 residues. CDR3 coding DNA: TGTGCCAGCAGAAAGACAGGGGTCGGCACTGAAGCTTTCTTT. Translation gives CASRKTGVGTEAFF.

At least ten counts were recorded for this clone. CDR3 sequence (DNA): TGTGCCAGTACCCTGAATTGGGGCAGGGAAGAGGGCACAGATACGCAGTATTTT. It encodes CASTLNWGREEGTDTQYF. The rearrangement joins TRBV19 to TRBJ2-3, with D possibly matching TRBD1 (5 bases). The CDR3 contains 18 residues. Trimming took off 7 bases at V and 1 base at J, with 24 bases between the two ends. Germline CDR1 reads LNHDA; CDR2 reads SQIVND (reference sequence). The complete variable domain, with remaining parts taken from reference TRBV19 and TRBJ2-3, reads DGGITQSPKYLFRKEGQNVTLSCEQNLNHDAMYWYRQDPGQGLRLIYYSQIVNDFQKGDIAEGYSVSREKKESFPLTVTSAQKNPTAFYLCASTLNWGREEGTDTQYFGPGTRLTVL.

The V gene is TRBV25-1, the J gene TRBJ1-2, with a possible D match to TRBD1 (6 bases). The germline V gene encodes CDR1 MGHDK and CDR2 SYGVNS. The CDR3 contains 16 residues. Trimming took 3 bases from V and 7 from J, leaving 21 bases between them. CDR3 nucleotides: TGTGCCAGCAGTGAGGGACGGACAGCCAGTCGGGGTGGCTACACCTTC. Protein sequence: CASSEGRTASRGGYTF.

This clone was detected ten times or more. The J gene is TRBJ1-6, the V gene TRBV4-1, with D perhaps TRBD1 (6 bases). Germline CDR1 is MGHRA and CDR2 is YSYEKL. The ends were cut back, 0 bases at V and 9 bases at J, with 12 bases in the middle. This CDR3 contains 15 residues. CDR3 sequence (DNA): TGCGCCAGCAGCCAAGATCGGGACACGGGTTCACCCCTCCACTTT. Translated, it gives CASSQDRDTGSPLHF.

V gene TRBV5-1 combines with J gene TRBJ2-5; D gene ambiguous. Trimming cost V 2 bases and J 1 base, with 6 bases left between them. The germline V gene encodes CDR1 SGHRS and CDR2 YFSETQ. The CDR3 has 13 residues. The CDR3: CASSLAPQETQYF. DNA of the CDR3: TGCGCCAGCAGCTTAGCGCCCCAAGAGACCCAGTACTTC.

The CDR3 coding sequence is TGCGCCAGCAGCCAAACACGAGGGGAAAGCACAGATACGCAGTATTTT. This sequence encodes CASSQTRGESTDTQYF. The V gene is TRBV4-1, the J gene TRBJ2-3, with D perhaps matching TRBD1 or TRBD2 (5 bases each). Germline values: CDR1 MGHRA, CDR2 YSYEKL. The germline V and J ends were trimmed by 2 bases and 0 bases, with 12 bases remaining between them. CDR3 length: 16 residues.

This clone has ten or more counts. The chain joins TRBV4-1 to TRBJ1-1; 9 nucleotides align to TRBD1. With V trimmed by 5 bases and J by 6 bases, 7 bases remained unmatched. CDR1 MGHRA and CDR2 YSYEKL come from the germline V gene. This CDR3 is built from 14 residues. CDR3 nucleotides: TGCGCCAGCAGCTTTGGACAGGGGCGCTCTGAAGCTTTCTTT. This encodes CASSFGQGRSEAFF.

This clone appeared many times. The gene calls are TRBV6-1 and TRBJ2-3, with 7 nucleotides matching TRBD1. The V gene's germline CDR1 is MNHNS and CDR2 SASEGT. Losses at the gene ends were 6 bases for V and 7 bases for J; bases not matched to a gene: 13. This CDR3 has 15 residues. The CDR3 coding sequence is TGTGCCAGCAGAGACAGGGCCAATACCCAGAATACGCAGTATTTT. It translates to CASRDRANTQNTQYF.

This clone was seen at least ten times. The chain uses TRBV5-1 and TRBJ2-7; D unresolved. This CDR3 region has 14 residues. Germline V gene sequence: CDR1 SGHRS, CDR2 YFSETQ. With 0 bases removed from V and 7 bases from J, the gap between germline ends came to 14 bases. The CDR3 reads CASSLGAEEREQYF. CDR3 nucleotide sequence: TGCGCCAGCAGCTTGGGGGCCGAGGAGAGGGAGCAGTACTTC. Using reference TRBV5-1 and TRBJ2-7 for the parts outside the CDR3, the full variable domain is KAGVTQTPRYLIKTRGQQVTLSCSPISGHRSVSWYQQTPGQGLQFLFEYFSETQRNKGNFPGRFSGRQFSNSRSEMNVSTLELGDSALYLCASSLGAEEREQYFGPGTRLTVT.

Ten or more counts support this clone. This rearrangement joins TRBV14 to TRBJ2-1; 14 positions agree with TRBD2. V dropped 0 bases and J dropped 12; count of bases not matched to a gene: 10. The length of the CDR3 is 17 residues. Germline V gene sequence: CDR1 SGHDN, CDR2 FVKESK. CDR3 in DNA: TGTGCCAGCAGCCAAGAACTCTTGACTAGCGGGGGGGGAGGGCAGTTCTTC. Residues: CASSQELLTSGGGGQFF.

This clone was found many times. V usage is TRBV5-6 and J usage is TRBJ2-7; a weak D match, TRBD2 (5 bases). V shed 4 bases and J shed 3 bases, with 17 bases lying between them. Germline loops: CDR1 SGHDT, CDR2 YYEEEE. The CDR3 covers 15 residues. The CDR3 sequence: CASSTYPPEGYEQYF. DNA of the CDR3: TGTGCCAGCAGCACCTATCCGCCCGAGGGCTACGAGCAGTACTTC.

This clone has ten or more counts. The chain has TRBV6-1 and TRBJ2-1; TRBD2 aligns across 9 bases. CDR3 size: 16 residues. V was clipped by 3 bases and J by 7 bases; unmatched bases: 10. Germline CDR1 and CDR2: MNHNS and SASEGT. CDR3 coding DNA: TGTGCCAGCAGTGAGCCCGCGGGGGGGTCTTATAATGAGCAGTTCTTC. It codes for CASSEPAGGSYNEQFF.

This clone was recorded many times. The genes are TRBV29-1 and TRBJ1-1; possible D gene TRBD1, 6 bases. V lost 3 bases, J lost 6 bases, and 14 bases lay in between. CDR3 length equals 13 residues. Germline lookup yields CDR1 SQVTM and CDR2 ANQGSEA. This CDR3 is CSVESRGGPEAFF. The CDR3 DNA follows: TGCAGCGTTGAGTCCAGGGGCGGACCTGAAGCTTTCTTT. The complete variable domain, with remaining parts taken from reference TRBV29-1 and TRBJ1-1, reads SAVISQKPSRDICQRGTSLTIQCQVDSQVTMMFWYRQQPGQSLTLIATANQGSEATYESGFVIDKFPISRPNLTFSTLTVSNMSPEDSSIYLCSVESRGGPEAFFGQGTRLTVV.

In this sample, this clone turned up many times. The V and J genes are TRBV18 and TRBJ1-6; the match to TRBD1 covers 7 bases. V shed 3 bases, J shed 11 bases, and the junction held 16 bases outside the gene matches. Germline CDR1 KGHSH, CDR2 LQKENI. The CDR3 runs to 17 residues. The CDR3 loop reads CASSPINNRGTVTPLHF. For the CDR3, the DNA is TGTGCCAGCTCACCCATAAACAACAGGGGTACCGTGACACCCCTCCACTTT.

This clone was counted many times. The CDR3 reads CASSEIRQGVSEQYF. CDR3 nucleotides: TGTGCCAGCAGTGAAATTCGCCAGGGGGTCTCCGAGCAGTACTTC. This chain connects TRBV6-1 to TRBJ2-7; 7 bases align to TRBD1. This CDR3 spans 15 amino acids. CDR1 is MNHNS, CDR2 SASEGT, per germline. Trimming cost V 2 bases and J 6 bases; bases outside gene matches: 10.

In this sample, this clone turned up a few times. The rearrangement uses TRBV12-3 or TRBV12-4 and TRBJ1-2, with a possible D match to TRBD1 (6 bases). The CDR3 is 14 residues long. The germline V and J ends were trimmed by 3 bases and 3 bases, with 11 bases remaining between them. The CDR3 loop is CASSLRRQDYGYTF. The DNA for the CDR3 is TGTGCCAGCAGTTTGAGAAGACAGGACTATGGCTACACCTTC.

This clone was seen at least ten times. The chain is built from TRBV2 and TRBJ2-1; D possibly corresponds to TRBD1 (5 bases). Germline V CDR1 and CDR2: SNHLY, FYNNEI. The CDR3 is 15 residues long. V was pared by 4 bases and J by 5 bases, with 15 bases between. In DNA, the CDR3 is TGTGCCAGCAGTGTAACAGGACGGAAAAACAATGAGCAGTTCTTC. It specifies CASSVTGRKNNEQFF.

This clone was recorded at least ten times. The chain employs TRBV7-9 and TRBJ1-2; 10 bases fit TRBD1. Losses at the gene ends were 7 bases for V and 4 bases for J; bases not matched to a gene: 12. The CDR3 has 16 residues. Looked up from germline, CDR1 is SEHNR and CDR2 is FQNEAQ (reference sequence). Written as DNA, the CDR3 is TGTGCCAGCACCCCTCCAAGGGACAGGGGTTCCTATGGCTACACCTTC. It encodes CASTPPRDRGSYGYTF.